A selection of T cell receptor beta chains follows, all from one sample in a study of regulatory T cells in long-lasting Graves disease. One entry per CDR3 protein, called by TCRdb with MiXCR from the multiplex PCR reads. The sample lists roughly 400,000 distinct CDR3 sequences, over 20% occurring once. Sequenced here: peripheral blood mononuclear cells (PBMCs), sampled when the disease was refractory, from a patient treated with antithyroid drugs. All receptors come from a female donor with Graves disease. The CDR3 runs from the conserved cysteine through the conserved F or W. A D gene is named only where the DNA matches it firmly. The size entry is marked missing in some rows and otherwise reads once, few, many or a size class.

>TRBJ2-7|TRBV7-2|NA|NA
TGTGCCAGCAGCCCTTATAGTGACGAGCAGTACTTC
CASSPYSDEQYF
>TRBJ2-6|TRBV20-1|NA|NA
TGCAGTGCTAGAGGCGGGCAGCGGCCTATCTCTGGGGCCAACGTCCTGACTTTC
CSARGGQRPISGANVLTF
>TRBJ1-1|TRBV5-1|few|NA
TGCGCCAGTGGAGTCCAGGGGAACACTGAAGCTTTCTTT
CASGVQGNTEAFF
>TRBJ2-4|TRBV20-1|few|NA
TGCAGTGCCATCCGGTTGGACAAAAACATTCAGTACTTC
CSAIRLDKNIQYF
>TRBJ2-4|TRBV9|NA|NA
TGTGCCAGCAGCTCCGGAGGGGGGCTTATCTCCATTCAGTACTTC
CASSSGGGLISIQYF
>TRBJ1-4|TRBV5-6|NA|TRBD1
TGTGCCAGCAGCTTGTCGGGACAGGGGGAAAAACTGTTTTTT
CASSLSGQGEKLFF
>TRBJ1-3|TRBV3-1|NA|NA
TGTGCCAGCAGTCCAACGCCGCTAGTGCTGTCACGAAACACCATATATTTT
CASSPTPLVLSRNTIYF
>TRBJ2-7|TRBV20-1|few|TRBD1
TGCAGTGCTAGACCGGGACAGGGGTCACCCTACGAGCAGTACTTC
CSARPGQGSPYEQYF
>TRBJ2-7|TRBV12-5|many|NA
TGTGCTAGTGGTCTCCATGAGACCACCTACGAGCAGTACTTC
CASGLHETTYEQYF
>TRBJ2-7|TRBV6-1|NA|NA
TGTGCCAGCAGTGTAGGAAACAGCTACGAGCAGTACTTC
CASSVGNSYEQYF
>TRBJ1-2|TRBV6-1|many|NA
TGTGCCAGCAGTGAACAGTTTAACTATGGCTACACCTTC
CASSEQFNYGYTF
>TRBJ1-5|TRBV7-2|NA|TRBD1
TGTGCCAGCAGCTCGGAAGGGACAGGGCTACATCAGCCCCAGCATTTT
CASSSEGTGLHQPQHF
>TRBJ2-2|TRBV2|NA|TRBD2
TGTGCCAGCAGTCCCCAGGGGGCCGATCTAGCGGGAGGGCCAGGGGAGCTGTTTTTT
CASSPQGADLAGGPGELFF
>TRBJ2-1|TRBV28|few|TRBD1
TGTGCCAGCAACTTGTCCGGGACAGGCGGCAATGAGCAGTTCTTC
CASNLSGTGGNEQFF
>TRBJ2-2|TRBV20-1|NA|TRBD1
TGCAGTGCTCCCGCAGGGGGCGACACCGGGGAGCTGTTTTTT
CSAPAGGDTGELFF
>TRBJ2-1|TRBV27|NA|TRBD2
TGTGCCAGCAGTTTTACGGGAGGGCCGTCCAATGAGCAGTTCTTC
CASSFTGGPSNEQFF
>TRBJ2-5|TRBV29-1|NA|NA
TGCAGCTTGACGGAGGGGCCGATGCAAGAGACCCAGTACTTC
CSLTEGPMQETQYF
>TRBJ2-5|TRBV2|many|NA
TGTGCCAGCAGTGAAGCGGCCTCGGGGTTCAAGACCCAGTACTTC
CASSEAASGFKTQYF
>TRBJ1-5|TRBV5-4|few|NA
TGTGCCAGCAGCTTTGGGCAGCCAGAGATTCAGCCCCAGCATTTT
CASSFGQPEIQPQHF
>TRBJ2-7|TRBV7-2|many|NA
TGTGCCAGCAGCCCCCAGTTTCCCTACGAGCAGTACTTC
CASSPQFPYEQYF
>TRBJ1-2|TRBV29-1|NA|TRBD1
TGCAGCGTGCCCCGGACAGGGGTCTATGGCTACACCTTC
CSVPRTGVYGYTF
>TRBJ1-1|TRBV25-1|NA|TRBD1
TGTGCCAGCAGTGAAGGGACAGGGGGCTGGGATGAAGCTTTCTTT
CASSEGTGGWDEAFF
>TRBJ1-6|TRBV27|NA|TRBD1
TGTGCCAGCAGTTTCGGGCAGGGGGCAGGTTCACCCCTCCACTTT
CASSFGQGAGSPLHF
>TRBJ2-7|TRBV6-9|few|TRBD2
TGTGCCAGCAGTTACCCCTCGGGAGGAAGCTACGAGCAGTACTTC
CASSYPSGGSYEQYF
>TRBJ2-7|TRBV12-3/TRBV12-4|many|NA
TGTGCCAGCAGTCCTACCGGGGAGTCGGTCGAGCAGTACTTC
CASSPTGESVEQYF
>TRBJ2-2|TRBV5-1|few|TRBD1
TGCGCCAGCAGCTTGGCCCCAGACAGGGTGCCTAACACCGGGGAGCTGTTTTTT
CASSLAPDRVPNTGELFF
>TRBJ1-5|TRBV6-1|few|NA
TGTGCCAGCACCTCAGGGGATCAGCCCCAGCATTTT
CASTSGDQPQHF
>TRBJ2-1|TRBV20-1|NA|NA
TGCAGTGCTATAGAACGAAGCGGGTTGGACAATGAGCAGTTCTTC
CSAIERSGLDNEQFF
>TRBJ2-5|TRBV2|many|NA
TGTGCCAGCACCTATAGCATTCCGGAGACCCAGTACTTC
CASTYSIPETQYF
>TRBJ2-1|TRBV5-1|many|NA
TGCGCCAGCAGCTTGGAAGGGTTCGGGAATGAGCAGTTCTTC
CASSLEGFGNEQFF
>TRBJ2-2|TRBV3-1|NA|NA
TGTGCCAGCAGCCAATTGGCTGGGTACGGAGCCAACACCGGGGAGCTGTTTTTT
CASSQLAGYGANTGELFF
>TRBJ2-7|TRBV29-1|NA|NA
TGCAGCTTCCGACCGGGACAAGGTACCTACGAGCAGTACTTC
CSFRPGQGTYEQYF
>TRBJ2-1|TRBV3-1|few|TRBD2
TGTGCCAGCAGACCCCAACTAGCGGGAGGTCCCTACAATGAGCAGTTCTTC
CASRPQLAGGPYNEQFF